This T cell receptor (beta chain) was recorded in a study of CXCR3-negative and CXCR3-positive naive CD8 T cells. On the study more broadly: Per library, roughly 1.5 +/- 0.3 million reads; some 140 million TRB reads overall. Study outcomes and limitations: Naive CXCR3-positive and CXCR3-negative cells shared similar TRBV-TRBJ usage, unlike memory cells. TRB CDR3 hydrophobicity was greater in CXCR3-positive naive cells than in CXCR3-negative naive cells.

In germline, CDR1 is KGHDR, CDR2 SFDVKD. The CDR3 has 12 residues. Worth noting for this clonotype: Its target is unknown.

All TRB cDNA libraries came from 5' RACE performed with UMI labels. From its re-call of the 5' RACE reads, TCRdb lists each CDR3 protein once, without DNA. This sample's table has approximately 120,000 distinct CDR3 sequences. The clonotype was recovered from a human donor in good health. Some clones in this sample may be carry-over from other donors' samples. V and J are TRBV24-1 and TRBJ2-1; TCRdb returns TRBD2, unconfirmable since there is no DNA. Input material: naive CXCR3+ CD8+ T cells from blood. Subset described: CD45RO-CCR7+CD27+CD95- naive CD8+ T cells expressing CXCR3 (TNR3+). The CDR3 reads CATSDADYEQFF.